A selection of T cell receptor beta chains follows, all from one sample in a study of cytomegalovirus exposure and HLA in healthy donors. Assay used: immunoSEQ multiplex PCR; TCRdb lists only in-frame clones, some missing. Here the sample spans fewer than 200,000 clones, roughly 80% being singletons. The sequenced material came from PBMCs. The source is a man aged 35-49 years in good health and CMV-seronegative. CDR3s include the opening cysteine and the closing phenylalanine or tryptophan. Each record gives: CDR3 protein, clone size, V gene, J gene. Where a row states a size, it is once, few, many or the class of an expanded clone; other rows omit it.

CASSSTMNTEAFF,-,TRBV5-4,TRBJ1-1
CASSDGDLGEQYF,-,TRBV10-1,TRBJ2-7
CASSLTSDTDTQYF,-,TRBV7-9,TRBJ2-3
CASSSQYEQYF,-,TRBV5-1,TRBJ2-7
CASSLADRYSGNTIYF,-,TRBV5-6,TRBJ1-3
CASSLEQGAGQPQHF,few,TRBV11-2,TRBJ1-5
CASSQATASEAFF,-,TRBV14,TRBJ1-1
CASSLTTGVSSGELFF,-,TRBV10-2,TRBJ2-2
CASSPTSRTGELFF,few,TRBV14,TRBJ2-2
CASSWAHTGELFF,-,TRBV7-2,TRBJ2-2
CASTPGCAYQETQYF,-,TRBV21-1,TRBJ2-5
CSDRQGASNSPLHF,-,TRBV29-1,TRBJ1-6
CASSVAGESGNTIYF,-,TRBV9,TRBJ1-3
CASTWASGANVLTF,-,TRBV6-1,TRBJ2-6
CASSLAQGRGLLLREQYF,-,TRBV7-2,TRBJ2-7
CASSLNVEGREQYF,-,TRBV7-2,TRBJ2-7
CASSPGVAYNSPLHF,few,TRBV28,TRBJ1-6
CASSLVPQGAPGELFF,once,TRBV5-1,TRBJ2-2
CASSLDVRRGEQYF,-,TRBV11-2,TRBJ2-7
CASSRAQGDSNQPQHF,once,TRBV19,TRBJ1-5
CASRRDGGYEQYF,-,TRBV5-1,TRBJ2-7
CASSVRSIGGLNGYTF,-,TRBV5-1,TRBJ1-2
CASSLGQVAGNTEAFF,-,TRBV5-8,TRBJ1-1
CASSVGTSVGTDTQYF,-,TRBV9,TRBJ2-3
CASSYTRQGYEQYF,-,TRBV6-5,TRBJ2-7
CASSTGTTLSYEQYF,few,TRBV19,TRBJ2-7
CASSLAGGLDEQFF,-,TRBV11-3,TRBJ2-1
CASSSGGLAWNEQFF,once,TRBV7-6,TRBJ2-1
CASSPRQAPTEAFF,-,TRBV18,TRBJ1-1
CASSFARGGTGELFF,-,TRBV7-9,TRBJ2-2
CASSWGQGSGNTIYF,-,TRBV6-5,TRBJ1-3
CASHRAGGFQPQHF,-,TRBV5-6,TRBJ1-5
CASSGKPRAGGKNTEAFF,-,TRBV2,TRBJ1-1
CSGGQGMGNTIYF,-,TRBV29-1,TRBJ1-3
CASSGSDNSPLHF,once,TRBV2,TRBJ1-6
CASSLYGNTGELFF,-,TRBV5-1,TRBJ2-2
CASSQVSPSGNEQFF,-,TRBV4-2,TRBJ2-1
CASSRTQKLNTEAFF,once,TRBV6-5,TRBJ1-1
CASSLGTGGEQPQHF,few,TRBV5-1,TRBJ1-5
CASSIGQGVYEQYF,-,TRBV6-5,TRBJ2-7
CASSPRQGMYTDTQYF,-,TRBV5-6,TRBJ2-3
CASSYGQGRNEQFF,-,TRBV9,TRBJ2-1
CAWSFPGLAVTDTQYF,many,TRBV30,TRBJ2-3
CASSQESGGGRNTDTQYF,-,TRBV4-1,TRBJ2-3
CAWSVGWSSGGSEQYF,-,TRBV30,TRBJ2-7
CATRRGRNTIYF,-,TRBV6-5,TRBJ1-3
CASSRQARGGAFGTQYF,-,TRBV4-1,TRBJ2-5
CASSPRDRGLTSSGNTIYF,-,TRBV7-9,TRBJ1-3
CASSSGTEPEKLFF,-,TRBV5-4,TRBJ1-4
CASSLDSNQETQYF,-,TRBV11-3,TRBJ2-5
CASGGIGMNTEAFF,-,TRBV7-2,TRBJ1-1
CASSYVAGYEQYF,-,TRBV11-2,TRBJ2-7
CASSRDRGLGYGYTF,-,TRBV5-1,TRBJ1-2
CASSPRQGFTGELFF,few,TRBV11-2,TRBJ2-2
CAISGPAGDAQETQYF,-,TRBV10-3,TRBJ2-5
CASSLPGGGYEQFF,few,TRBV5-1,TRBJ2-1
CASSGDGGWGAFF,few,TRBV2,TRBJ1-1